Listed here are 32 T cell receptor beta chains from one sample, sequenced in a study of blood T cell repertoires in COVID-19. TCRdb's copy holds only in-frame clones and misses some; the assay was immunoSEQ multiplex PCR. The top ten hold 2.3% of the sample, which has about 390,000 clones, more than 70% seen once. Specimen: peripheral blood. Receptor source: a woman aged 60-70 years with COVID-19, enrolled during active disease.

The J gene is TRBJ1-1, the V gene TRBV12-2; TRBD1, as called in the table, went unchecked against the DNA. TRBV12-2 corresponds to a pseudogene. The CDR3 sequence is 14 residues long. The CDR3 DNA follows: TGTGCAAGTCGCCCACGACAGGGGAATACTGAAGCTTTCTTT. Its translation: CASRPRQGNTEAFF.

This clone has more than one count but fewer than ten. This chain connects TRBV6-2 or TRBV6-3 to TRBJ2-7, with 9 bases matching TRBD2. The germline gives CDR1 MNHEY, CDR2 SVGEGT. Germline trimming cut 2 bases from V and 0 bases from J; bases unmatched to any gene: 5. The CDR3 covers 16 residues. The CDR3 sequence: CASSYISGGPSYEQYF. In nucleotides, the CDR3 is TGTGCCAGCAGTTACATTAGCGGGGGTCCCTCCTACGAGCAGTACTTC.

Remarks on this clone: The sample contains more than one DNA sequence encoding this CDR3. The chain joins TRBV7-9 to TRBJ1-4; perhaps TRBD1 as D (5 bases). Trimming removed 5 bases at V and 8 bases at J, with 9 bases between. The CDR3 loop spans 12 amino acids. Looked up from germline, CDR1 is SEHNR and CDR2 is FQNEAQ (reference sequence). The CDR3 reads CASSRGAEKLFF. CDR3 in DNA: TGTGCCAGCAGCCGCGGGGCGGAAAAACTGTTTTTT.

This clone appeared a single time. The chain links TRBV18 to TRBJ1-3, with 9 nucleotides matching TRBD1. V lost 1 base, J lost 4 bases, and 5 bases stayed unmatched. Germline CDR1 and CDR2: KGHSH and LQKENI. CDR3 length: 16 amino acids. The CDR3 DNA sequence: TGTGCCAGCTCACCACTGGACAGGGGAGGAGGAAACACCATATATTTT. It is translated as CASSPLDRGGGNTIYF.

This chain joins TRBV7-9 and TRBJ2-2, with D perhaps matching TRBD2 (7 bases). The CDR3 runs to 13 residues. Germline V lookup: CDR1 SEHNR, CDR2 FQNEAQ (reference sequence). The germline V and J ends were trimmed by 8 bases and 7 bases, with 14 bases remaining between them. For the CDR3, the DNA is TGTGCCAGCCTCCGGGGGGCAAACGGGGAGCTGTTTTTT. Translated: CASLRGANGELFF.

The chain has TRBV5-1 and TRBJ1-4; D gene unclear. V lost 0 bases to trimming and J lost 5 bases, with 8 bases between them. Germline V gene sequence: CDR1 SGHRS, CDR2 YFSETQ. The CDR3 consists of 14 residues. The DNA of the CDR3 is TGCGCCAGCAGCTTGGGGCGGCAGAATGAAAAACTGTTTTTT. This encodes CASSLGRQNEKLFF. The full variable domain, with the rest looked up from reference TRBV5-1 and TRBJ1-4, is KAGVTQTPRYLIKTRGQQVTLSCSPISGHRSVSWYQQTPGQGLQFLFEYFSETQRNKGNFPGRFSGRQFSNSRSEMNVSTLELGDSALYLCASSLGRQNEKLFFGSGTQLSVL.

The CDR3 DNA is TGTGCCAGCAGCTTGTACATCGCAACTAATGAAAAACTGTTTTTT. It codes for CASSLYIATNEKLFF. V and J are TRBV5-5 and TRBJ1-4; no definite D call. V was shortened by 1 base and J by 0 bases, with 7 bases between the two germline ends. The CDR3 length is 15 residues. Germline loops: CDR1 SGHKS, CDR2 YYEKEE (reference sequence).

The chain carries TRBV11-1 and TRBJ1-2, with 10 bases identical to TRBD1. Unmatched junction bases numbered 7, after V lost 6 bases and J lost 6 bases. The CDR3 extends over 14 amino acids. Germline CDR1 reads SGHAT; CDR2 reads FQDESV (reference sequence). CDR3 in amino acids: CASSYYGQGDGYTF. DNA for the CDR3: TGTGCCAGCAGTTACTACGGACAGGGGGATGGCTACACCTTC.

This clone has only one observation. The chain recombines TRBV3-1 (or the pseudogene TRBV3-2) with TRBJ1-4, with 9 bases fitting TRBD1. Germline V lookup: CDR1 LGHDT, CDR2 YNNKEL (reference sequence). The CDR3 has 15 residues. The V segment lost 3 bases and the J segment 7 bases; nucleotides outside the gene matches: 6. Here the CDR3 reads CASSHWGQGGEKLFF. CDR3 sequence (DNA): TGTGCCAGCAGCCACTGGGGACAGGGAGGTGAAAAACTGTTTTTT.

The chain has TRBV10-3 and TRBJ1-1; 8 nucleotides agree with TRBD1. From germline, CDR1 is ENHRY and CDR2 SYGVKD. The CDR3 spans 15 residues. The V segment lost 3 bases and the J segment 1 base; nucleotides outside the gene matches: 4. As DNA, the CDR3 is TGTGCCATCAGTGATTCCGGACAGGGGAACACTGAAGCTTTCTTT. Amino acids: CAISDSGQGNTEAFF.

The chain couples TRBV5-6 to TRBJ2-6, with TRBD1 matching 10 bases. This CDR3 is built from 19 residues. The V gene end was trimmed by 1 base and the J gene end by 2 bases; junction bases not matched to a gene: 9. The germline gives CDR1 SGHDT, CDR2 YYEEEE. The CDR3 is CASSLIRTGGNAGANVLTF. Here the CDR3 DNA reads TGTGCCAGCAGCTTGATAAGGACAGGGGGGAATGCTGGGGCCAACGTCCTGACTTTC.

V usage is TRBV12-5 and J usage is TRBJ2-3; TRBD2 matches at 7 bases. V shed 7 bases, J shed 4 bases, and the junction held 8 bases outside the gene matches. The germline V gene encodes CDR1 LGHNT and CDR2 FRNRAP. The CDR3 extends over 14 amino acids. CDR3 region: CASVIAGLADTQYF. In DNA form, the CDR3 reads TGTGCTAGTGTCATAGCGGGCCTGGCAGATACGCAGTATTTT.

The V gene is TRBV7-2, the J gene TRBJ2-7; D is undetermined. Trimming shortened V by 2 bases and J by 0 bases, and 11 bases separated the two germline ends. CDR3 size: 15 residues. Germline V gene sequence: CDR1 SGHTA, CDR2 FQGNSA. The CDR3 loop reads CASSLRLESSYEQYF. CDR3 DNA: TGTGCCAGCAGCTTAAGGTTGGAGAGCTCCTACGAGCAGTACTTC.

CDR3 residues: CASTMDTQGGYTF. The CDR3 nucleotides read TGCGCCAGCACCATGGACACCCAGGGTGGCTACACCTTC. V is TRBV10-2 and J is TRBJ1-2; a possible D gene is TRBD1 (5 bases). Germline V lookup: CDR1 WSHSY, CDR2 SAAADI. The CDR3 runs 13 residues. Trimming took 7 bases from V and 7 from J, leaving 16 bases between them.

This chain uses TRBV3-1 (or the pseudogene TRBV3-2) with TRBJ2-7; D not resolved. V gave up 1 base and J gave up 7 bases, with 17 bases separating them. The germline gives CDR1 LGHDT, CDR2 YNNKEL (reference sequence). The CDR3 runs 15 residues. CDR3 sequence (DNA): TGTGCCAGCAGCCAAGCCGGCATAGCCCCCCGAGAGCAGTACTTC. Translating it yields CASSQAGIAPREQYF.

The chain recombines TRBV5-6 with TRBJ1-6, with D hard to call. The V and J ends lost 3 bases and 8 bases respectively, with 3 bases between them. This CDR3 spans 11 amino acids. Germline V CDR1 and CDR2: SGHDT, YYEEEE. The CDR3 sequence: CASSSHSPLHF. As DNA, the CDR3 is TGTGCCAGCAGCTCTCATTCACCCCTCCACTTT.

The chain employs TRBV6-5 and TRBJ1-1, with TRBD1 as a possible D gene (6 bases). CDR3 size: 14 residues. Germline V lookup: CDR1 MNHEY, CDR2 SVGAGI. Trimming left V 2 bases short and J 4 bases short, with 11 bases between. The CDR3 coding sequence is TGTGCCAGCAGTTACCAGGGGTTCGGCACTGAAGCTTTCTTT. Amino acids: CASSYQGFGTEAFF.

The rearrangement uses TRBV6-5 and TRBJ1-6, with 10 bases lining up with TRBD1. The J segment lost 7 bases and the V segment lost 6 bases, leaving 6 bases of the junction unmatched. The germline CDR1 and CDR2 sequences are MNHEY and SVGAGI. The CDR3 is made up of 15 amino acids. The CDR3 is CASRPPGQGNSPLHF. The CDR3 nucleotides read TGTGCCAGCAGACCGCCGGGACAGGGGAATTCACCCCTCCACTTT.

The genes are TRBV9 and TRBJ1-2; 11 bases are a match to TRBD1. This CDR3 is 19 amino acids long. The germline V gene has CDR1 SGDLS and CDR2 YYNGEE. J lost 4 bases, V lost 0 bases, and 14 bases had no gene match. CDR3 coding DNA: TGTGCCAGCAGCGTAGCTACGCAGGGGACAGGGGGAGAGGTCTATGGCTACACCTTC. Translated, it gives CASSVATQGTGGEVYGYTF.

This clone was seen once. The chain joins TRBV9 to TRBJ1-4, with TRBD1 matching 7 bases. V was pared by 4 bases and J by 7 bases, with 19 bases of the junction left unmatched. The length of the CDR3 is 18 residues. Looked up from germline, CDR1 is SGDLS and CDR2 is YYNGEE. The CDR3 here is CASSIRSFSDRPFEKLFF. The CDR3 DNA reads as TGTGCCAGCAGCATCCGATCGTTCTCGGACAGGCCGTTTGAAAAACTGTTTTTT.

The chain has TRBV4-1 and TRBJ2-3; the D gene is possibly TRBD1 (6 bases). Germline CDR1 is MGHRA and CDR2 is YSYEKL. Trimming pared 1 base from V and 2 bases from J, leaving 10 bases between. This CDR3 is built from 15 residues. Here the CDR3 reads CASSQVDSPTDTQYF. DNA of the CDR3: TGCGCCAGCAGCCAAGTGGACAGCCCCACAGATACGCAGTATTTT.

The chain employs TRBV5-1 and TRBJ1-1, with D perhaps matching TRBD1 (6 bases). The CDR3 is made up of 16 amino acids. V gave up 3 bases and J gave up 4 bases, with 19 bases separating them. The germline V gene has CDR1 SGHRS and CDR2 YFSETQ. The CDR3 region is CASSSSGARGGTEAFF. DNA of the CDR3: TGCGCCAGCAGCTCTTCCGGGGCCAGAGGGGGCACTGAAGCTTTCTTT.

The chain is built from TRBV30 and TRBJ2-5, with 10 positions matching TRBD2. CDR1 is GTSNPN, CDR2 SVGIG, per germline (reference sequence). CDR3 length equals 17 residues. V gave up 0 bases and J gave up 0 bases; unmatched junction bases: 7. CDR3 coding DNA: TGTGCCTGGAGTGTACTGCGGACTAGCGGCTACCAAGAGACCCAGTACTTC. Protein: CAWSVLRTSGYQETQYF.

The V gene is TRBV18, the J gene TRBJ2-2, with a tentative D call TRBD2 (6 bases). Germline values: CDR1 KGHSH, CDR2 LQKENI. Trimming took 3 bases from V and 1 from J, leaving 9 bases between them. This CDR3 comprises 15 residues. The CDR3 region is CASSPRDLNTGELFF. The CDR3 DNA follows: TGTGCCAGCTCACCGCGGGACTTGAACACCGGGGAGCTGTTTTTT.

The chain has TRBV28 and TRBJ1-2; 9 positions match TRBD1. Germline CDR1 and CDR2: MDHEN and SYDVKM. CDR3 size: 14 residues. The ends lost 7 bases at V and 3 bases at J; junction bases unmatched: 6. The CDR3 region is CASMTTGGYYGYTF. Here the CDR3 DNA reads TGTGCCAGCATGACGACAGGGGGATACTATGGCTACACCTTC.

This clone occurred once. The chain joins TRBV7-9 to TRBJ1-2; no definite D call. Germline V gives CDR1 SEHNR, CDR2 FQNEAQ (reference sequence). This CDR3 has 13 residues. V was pared by 3 bases and J by 5 bases, with 10 bases between. Here the CDR3 DNA reads TGTGCCAGCAGCTTCCTCGGGAGGTATGGCTACACCTTC. It translates to CASSFLGRYGYTF. The full variable domain, rest sourced from reference TRBV7-9 and TRBJ1-2, is DTGVSQNPRHKITKRGQNVTFRCDPISEHNRLYWYRQTLGQGPEFLTYFQNEAQLEKSRLLSDRFSAERPKGSFSTLEIQRTEQGDSAMYLCASSFLGRYGYTFGSGTRLTVV.

This clone was found once. This chain uses TRBV28 with TRBJ1-1; 7 bases agree with TRBD1. Germline V lookup: CDR1 MDHEN, CDR2 SYDVKM. Losses at the gene ends were 4 bases for V and 0 bases for J; bases not matched to a gene: 5. The CDR3 consists of 15 residues. The CDR3 loop reads CASSYPGQLNTEAFF. CDR3 sequence (DNA): TGTGCCAGCAGTTATCCGGGACAGCTGAACACTGAAGCTTTCTTT.

This chain joins TRBV29-1 and TRBJ2-5; 7 bases align to TRBD1. J lost 5 bases, V lost 7 bases, and 10 bases had no gene match. This CDR3 comprises 13 residues. Germline assignment: CDR1 SQVTM and CDR2 ANQGSEA. The CDR3 coding sequence is TGCAGCGGGACAGGCCCACGTTGGGAGACCCAGTACTTC. Translating gives CSGTGPRWETQYF.

This sequence joins TRBV29-1 and TRBJ2-5, with D maybe TRBD2 (7 bases). The germline V gene encodes CDR1 SQVTM and CDR2 ANQGSEA. Trimming removed 3 bases at V and 9 bases at J, with 14 bases between. The CDR3 is 12 residues long. The CDR3 protein is CSVEGGPGSQYF. DNA of the CDR3: TGCAGCGTTGAGGGGGGGCCCGGATCCCAGTACTTC.

The chain couples TRBV15 to TRBJ1-2, with a possible D match to TRBD1 (6 bases). The CDR3 totals 16 residues. The V end was cut by 3 bases, the J end by 1 base, with 15 bases between. The germline V gene has CDR1 LNHNV and CDR2 YYDKDF (reference sequence). The CDR3 DNA sequence: TGTGCCACCAGCAGGGCGGAAGGACAGATTAACTATGGCTACACCTTC. Translating gives CATSRAEGQINYGYTF.

This chain uses TRBV7-9 with TRBJ1-5; a weak D match, TRBD1 (6 bases). Trimming pared 4 bases from V and 5 bases from J, leaving 12 bases between. The CDR3 loop spans 14 amino acids. Germline lookup yields CDR1 SEHNR and CDR2 FQNEAQ (reference sequence). The CDR3 DNA follows: TGTGCCAGCAGCTCCCTCAGGGGCGATCAGCCCCAGCATTTT. It yields the protein CASSSLRGDQPQHF.

The V call is TRBV7-3, the J call TRBJ2-5; tentative D call: TRBD2 (6 bases). CDR1 and CDR2 from the germline V gene are SGHTA and FQGTGA. CDR3 length equals 19 residues. Trimming left V 2 bases short and J 4 bases short, with 26 bases between. The CDR3, as DNA: TGTGCCAGCAGCTTACCCGGGACCCCCTCAAGAGGGACTGGAGAGACCCAGTACTTC. Its protein is CASSLPGTPSRGTGETQYF.